A selection of T cell receptor beta chains follows, all from one sample in a study of cytomegalovirus exposure and HLA in healthy donors. The method was immunoSEQ multiplex PCR; TCRdb's version includes in-frame clones alone and lacks a portion of them. The sample lists about 57,000 clones; about 69% were seen once. Sequencing was performed on PBMCs. The receptors stem from a man aged 30 to 39 in good health and CMV-seropositive. Both conserved end residues are part of each CDR3. Each record gives: D gene, V gene, J gene, clone size, CDR3 protein, CDR3 DNA. D genes are given only for firm matches. Expanded clones are given a class, and other clones once, few, many or no size at all.

.,TRBV5-1,TRBJ2-3,few,CASSLAGSSSTDTQYF,TGCGCCAGCAGCTTGGCCGGGTCCTCTAGCACAGATACGCAGTATTTT
TRBD1,TRBV2,TRBJ1-5,.,CASNIQGWHQPQHF,TGTGCCAGCAATATACAGGGGTGGCATCAGCCCCAGCATTTT
.,TRBV4-2,TRBJ1-5,few,CASSQVENQPQHF,TGTGCCAGCAGCCAAGTAGAAAATCAGCCCCAGCATTTT
.,TRBV10-3,TRBJ1-2,.,CAISVSSGNYGYTF,TGTGCCATCAGTGTTTCTTCCGGGAACTATGGCTACACCTTC
.,TRBV5-4,TRBJ1-2,.,CASSLTGVGGYTF,TGTGCCAGCAGCTTAACGGGGGTTGGTGGCTACACCTTC
.,TRBV7-2,TRBJ2-5,.,CASSTIGAKETQYF,TGTGCCAGCAGCACCATTGGGGCCAAAGAGACCCAGTACTTC
TRBD2,TRBV7-7,TRBJ2-1,.,CASSLERLAGEQFF,TGTGCCAGCAGCTTAGAGAGACTAGCGGGGGAGCAGTTCTTC
.,TRBV2,TRBJ1-4,few,CASRQDSSNEKLFF,TGTGCCAGCAGGCAGGACAGTTCTAATGAAAAACTGTTTTTT
.,TRBV4-1,TRBJ1-2,once,CASSQEQGNYGYTF,TGCGCCAGCAGCCAAGAGCAGGGGAACTATGGCTACACCTTC
.,TRBV4-1,TRBJ1-4,.,CASSQSYLTRTNEKLFF,TGCGCCAGCAGCCAATCATATCTGACAAGAACTAATGAAAAACTGTTTTTT
.,TRBV2,TRBJ1-1,few,CASKRQDGWYTEAFF,TGTGCCAGCAAAAGGCAGGATGGTTGGTATACTGAAGCTTTCTTT
.,TRBV29-1,TRBJ2-7,.,CSVEDIIRREQYF,TGCAGCGTTGAGGACATAATACGGCGCGAGCAGTACTTC
TRBD1,TRBV28,TRBJ2-7,.,CATGTVEQYF,TGTGCCACCGGGACAGTCGAGCAGTACTTC
.,TRBV28,TRBJ1-1,.,CASSREAAFF,TGTGCCAGCAGCCGCGAAGCCGCTTTCTTT